The 16 T cell receptor beta chains below were found in one sample sequenced in a study of blood T cells in healthy people across ages. The use of a sample-barcoded 5' primer and a J-beta primer mix characterized a second PCR of roughly 6 to 12 cycles. Each CDR3 protein gets one entry after TCRdb re-called the 5' RACE reads with MiXCR. Of 1.5 million to 2 million distinct CDR3 sequences in the sample, 28% were seen once. Sample: blood. The receptors here all came from a woman younger than 45 in good health.

On this clonotype: Just one base apart from a much larger clone, this may be a read error. The chain recombines TRBV10-3 with TRBJ2-1, with 7 bases that match TRBD1. Trimming at V came to 10 bases and at J to 13 bases, leaving 13 bases not matched to a gene. CDR3 size: 12 residues. CDR1 and CDR2 from the germline V gene are ENHRY and SYGVKD. The CDR3 loop is CASSTGWETQFF. Here the CDR3 DNA reads TGTGCCAGCTCGACAGGGTGGGAGACCCAGTTCTTC.

This clonotype was detected a few times. The chain uses TRBV6-5 and TRBJ1-6, with D possibly being TRBD1 (6 bases). The CDR3 totals 15 residues. The V gene lost 0 bases and the J gene lost 7 bases, with 10 bases spanning the gap. The germline CDR1 and CDR2 sequences are MNHEY and SVGAGI. The CDR3 nucleotides are TGTGCCAGCAGTTACTCGAGGCAGGGGAATTCACCCCTCCACTTT. The encoded protein is CASSYSRQGNSPLHF.

In its sample, this clonotype was seen a few times. The chain uses TRBV27 and TRBJ2-7; the D is unclear. The length of the CDR3 is 13 residues. Trimming took 0 bases from V and 6 from J, leaving 9 bases between them. Germline V gene data show CDR1 as MNHEY and CDR2 as SMNVEV (reference sequence). The CDR3: CASSLSAGTEQYF. CDR3 sequence (DNA): TGTGCCAGCAGTTTATCGGCAGGTACCGAGCAGTACTTC.

On this clonotype: A much bigger clone sits one base away, suggesting this may be a read error. CDR3 sequence: CSARPSGLNEQFF. DNA for the CDR3: TGCAGTGCTAGACCCTCCGGGCTTAATGAGCAGTTCTTC. The chain couples TRBV20-1 to TRBJ2-1, with D uncertain. Trimming took off 2 bases at V and 7 bases at J, with 12 bases between the two ends. Germline V gene lookup returns CDR1 DFQATT and CDR2 SNEGSKA (reference sequence). This CDR3 is built from 13 residues.

This chain uses TRBV15 with TRBJ1-1; the D is unclear. The V end was cut by 7 bases, the J end by 4 bases, with 13 bases between. Per the germline V gene, CDR1 is LNHNV and CDR2 is YYDKDF (reference sequence). This CDR3 has 13 residues. CDR3 in amino acids: CATNAREGTEAFF. The CDR3 region has the DNA TGTGCCACCAACGCGAGGGAAGGCACTGAAGCTTTCTTT.

This clonotype was seen only a few times. The CDR3 reads CASSSGDVSTDTQYF. CDR3 nucleotides: TGCGCCAGCAGCTCAGGGGACGTTAGCACAGATACGCAGTATTTT. The gene calls are TRBV5-1 and TRBJ2-3, with TRBD1 as a possible D gene (6 bases). V lost 3 bases and J lost 0, with 11 bases in between. Germline CDR1 SGHRS, CDR2 YFSETQ. The CDR3 is made up of 15 amino acids.

This clonotype was observed a handful of times. V is TRBV6-2 or TRBV6-3 and J is TRBJ1-1; a possible D gene is TRBD1 (6 bases). Germline V gene lookup returns CDR1 MNHEY and CDR2 SVGEGT. This CDR3 has 14 residues. Trimming took 8 bases from V and 4 from J, leaving 17 bases between them. CDR3 in amino acids: CASWRGRLGTEAFF. The CDR3 region has the DNA TGTGCCAGCTGGCGGGGGCGCCTGGGCACTGAAGCTTTCTTT.

In its sample, this clonotype was seen a few times. V is TRBV28 and J is TRBJ2-7, with a weak D call TRBD1 (6 bases). The CDR3 has 15 residues. The germline V and J ends were trimmed by 6 bases and 4 bases, with 19 bases remaining between them. CDR1 and CDR2 (germline): MDHEN, SYDVKM. The CDR3 is CASSPRQAYRYEQYF. The DNA for the CDR3 is TGTGCCAGCAGCCCACGACAGGCGTATCGGTACGAGCAGTACTTC.

The chain recombines TRBV4-1 with TRBJ1-3, with D perhaps matching TRBD1 (6 bases). With 4 bases removed from V and 7 bases from J, the gap between germline ends came to 17 bases. Germline V lookup: CDR1 MGHRA, CDR2 YSYEKL. This CDR3 comprises 15 residues. This chain's CDR3 is CASSLDSSKWNTIYF. In DNA form, the CDR3 reads TGCGCCAGCAGCCTGGACAGCTCCAAATGGAACACCATATATTTT.

Remarks on this clonotype: A read error may explain this, as a much larger clone is one base away. V is TRBV12-3 or TRBV12-4 and J is TRBJ2-3; D tentatively fits TRBD1 or TRBD2 (7 bases each). This CDR3 has 16 amino acids. CDR3 in DNA: TGTGCCAGCAGTTCGCAGGGGGGGCCTTTGACAGATACACAGTATTTT. Amino acids: CASSSQGGPLTDTQYF.

This clonotype was counted a few times. V gene TRBV20-1 combines with J gene TRBJ1-4; weak D call: TRBD1 (5 bases). The V end lost 1 base, the J end lost 8 bases, and 14 bases lay between the germline ends. CDR3 size: 14 residues. Germline V lookup: CDR1 DFQATT, CDR2 SNEGSKA (reference sequence). The CDR3 region is CSARAAQGGEKLFF. CDR3 nucleotide sequence: TGCAGTGCTAGAGCGGCTCAGGGAGGGGAAAAACTGTTTTTT.

In its sample, this clonotype was seen a few times. The chain is built from TRBV6-2 or TRBV6-3 and TRBJ2-1; 12 positions match TRBD2. This CDR3 has 17 amino acids. Trimming took 2 bases from V and 4 from J; bases not matched to a gene: 6. Germline CDR1 reads MNHEY; CDR2 reads SVGEGT. CDR3 bases: TGTGCCAGCAGTTACGCCCTGACTAGCGGGAGATACAATGAGCAGTTCTTC. This encodes CASSYALTSGRYNEQFF.

Comments on this clonotype: An end of the junction does not agree with germline; a read error may underlie this. This chain links TRBV7-9 with TRBJ2-1; 7 bases are shared with TRBD1. Per the germline V gene, CDR1 is SEHNR and CDR2 is FQNEAQ (reference sequence). There are 15 residues in the CDR3. The CDR3 protein is CARSPGTAPRNEQFF. DNA for the CDR3: TGTGCCCGCAGCCCCGGGACAGCCCCTAGGAATGAGCAGTTCTTC.

V and J are TRBV6-2 or TRBV6-3 and TRBJ2-4; TRBD1 matches at 7 bases. The CDR3 length is 14 residues. The V gene's germline CDR1 is MNHEY and CDR2 SVGEGT. V shed 6 bases, J shed 3 bases, and the junction held 5 bases outside the gene matches. In DNA form, the CDR3 reads TGTGCCAGCAGGGACGACAGGGTCAAAAACATTCAGTACTTC. Its protein product is CASRDDRVKNIQYF.

As regards this clonotype: Given a much more abundant clone one base away, this may be a read error. J is TRBJ2-5 and V is TRBV7-3, with D tentatively TRBD1 (5 bases). The end of the DNA is better explained by TRBJ2-1, so the J call may be wrong. Germline V gene lookup returns CDR1 SGHTA and CDR2 FQGTGA. This CDR3 has 13 amino acids. CDR3 sequence reads: CASSLKGQETQFF. CDR3 nucleotides: TGTGCCAGCAGCTTGAAGGGGCAAGAGACCCAGTTCTTC.

The V call is TRBV7-6, the J call TRBJ2-7; 9 bases are shared with TRBD1. The ends lost 6 bases at V and 3 bases at J; junction bases unmatched: 6. Germline lookup yields CDR1 SGHVS and CDR2 FNYEAQ. The CDR3 contains 14 residues. CDR3 nucleotides: TGTGCCAGCAGTTTAATGACAGGGGGCTACGAGCAGTACTTC. This encodes CASSLMTGGYEQYF.